These 23 T cell receptor beta chains share one sample of origin, sequenced in a study of regulatory T cells in long-lasting Graves disease. The sample's time point: persistent/refractory GD, antithyroid drugs over 5 years with positive TRAb. From PBMCs, RNA was extracted and then used to make the TCR library. CDR3-region Arm-PCR and iRepertoire HTBI primers produced the TCR beta libraries. One entry per CDR3 protein, called by TCRdb with MiXCR from the multiplex PCR reads. The data show under 450,000 distinct CDR3 sequences, roughly a quarter seen once. The specimen was peripheral blood mononuclear cells (PBMCs), collected when the disease was refractory, from a patient treated with antithyroid drugs. The receptors stem from a female donor with Graves disease.

This clonotype has at least ten counts. The chain joins TRBV2 to TRBJ2-2, with a possible D match to TRBD2 (5 bases). Germline V gene sequence: CDR1 SNHLY, CDR2 FYNNEI. Trimming shortened V by 2 bases and J by 8 bases, and 9 bases separated the two germline ends. This CDR3 is built from 13 residues. CDR3 loop: CASSERGAGELFF. The CDR3 nucleotides read TGTGCCAGCAGTGAACGGGGAGCGGGGGAGCTGTTTTTT.

V usage is TRBV18 and J usage is TRBJ1-1; a possible D gene is TRBD1 (5 bases). The CDR3 has 13 residues. CDR1 and CDR2 (germline): KGHSH, LQKENI. The V and J ends lost 8 bases and 5 bases respectively, with 15 bases between them. CDR3 loop: CASSPIRGTEAFF. CDR3 nucleotides: TGTGCCAGCAGTCCAATACGGGGGACTGAAGCTTTCTTT.

This chain joins TRBV6-1 and TRBJ2-6, with D maybe TRBD1 (6 bases). The CDR3 contains 15 residues. V lost 6 bases to trimming and J lost 4 bases, with 13 bases between them. Germline values: CDR1 MNHNS, CDR2 SASEGT. In nucleotides, the CDR3 is TGTGCCAGCAGCAGGGGACGGCGGGGGGCCAACGTCCTGACTTTC. Protein: CASSRGRRGANVLTF.

V is TRBV6-1 and J is TRBJ1-2; D might be TRBD1 (5 bases). Trimming pared 6 bases from V and 4 bases from J, leaving 15 bases between. From germline, CDR1 is MNHNS and CDR2 SASEGT. The CDR3 runs 14 residues. As DNA, the CDR3 is TGTGCCAGCAGGCCCGGGACGACTGTCTATGGCTACACCTTC. Protein product: CASRPGTTVYGYTF.

This chain uses TRBV29-1 with TRBJ2-7, with a weak D call TRBD2 (5 bases). The CDR3 loop spans 14 amino acids. Germline values: CDR1 SQVTM, CDR2 ANQGSEA. V was shortened by 4 bases and J by 4 bases, with 17 bases between the two germline ends. Here the CDR3 DNA reads TGCAGCGTTGGGGCGGGTATAACCGTGTACGAGCAGTACTTC. This sequence encodes CSVGAGITVYEQYF.

The CDR3 DNA follows: TGTGCCACCAGTGAGCCGGGACAGGGGGCTTACATTCAGTACTTC. As protein: CATSEPGQGAYIQYF. The J gene is TRBJ2-4, the V gene TRBV24-1; 12 bases align to TRBD1. CDR3 length: 15 amino acids. Germline values: CDR1 KGHDR, CDR2 SFDVKD. Losses at the gene ends were 4 bases for V and 8 bases for J; bases not matched to a gene: 5.

In this sample, this clonotype turned up a few times. This sequence joins TRBV20-1 and TRBJ1-5, with 7 nucleotides matching TRBD1. Germline CDR1 and CDR2: DFQATT and SNEGSKA (reference sequence). The CDR3 length is 16 residues. V lost 4 bases to trimming and J lost 0 bases; unmatched junction nucleotides: 9. The CDR3 coding sequence is TGCAGTGCTATGGTGGGACAGCCTTATAGCAATCAGCCCCAGCATTTT. Its translation: CSAMVGQPYSNQPQHF.

V gene TRBV6-1 combines with J gene TRBJ1-1, with 7 bases lining up with TRBD1. From germline, CDR1 is MNHNS and CDR2 SASEGT. This CDR3 has 14 residues. With V trimmed by 4 bases and J by 4 bases, 6 bases remained unmatched. The CDR3 sequence: CASSAGQGGTEAFF. The CDR3 DNA sequence: TGTGCCAGCAGTGCAGGGCAGGGGGGCACTGAAGCTTTCTTT.

The genes are TRBV20-1 and TRBJ2-1; 7 positions agree with TRBD2. CDR1 is DFQATT, CDR2 SNEGSKA, per germline (reference sequence). The V segment lost 6 bases and the J segment 10 bases; nucleotides outside the gene matches: 15. The CDR3 extends over 14 amino acids. This CDR3 is CSARVTSVMGEQFF. The CDR3 DNA reads as TGCAGTGCCCGCGTTACTAGCGTTATGGGGGAGCAGTTCTTC.

V gene TRBV30 combines with J gene TRBJ2-7; 10 nucleotides match TRBD2. This CDR3 comprises 16 residues. Per the germline V gene, CDR1 is GTSNPN and CDR2 is SVGIG (reference sequence). Unmatched junction bases numbered 10, after V lost 5 bases and J lost 0 bases. This chain's CDR3 is CAWRPILAGSSYEQYF. The CDR3 nucleotides are TGTGCCTGGCGTCCCATACTAGCGGGAAGCTCCTACGAGCAGTACTTC.

This clonotype came up once. Possible read error: a much larger clone is one base away. The V and J genes are TRBV7-9 and TRBJ2-2, with 8 bases identical to TRBD1. V gave up 4 bases and J gave up 2 bases; unmatched junction bases: 3. Germline values: CDR1 SEHNR, CDR2 FQNEAQ (reference sequence). This CDR3 has 15 residues. Here the CDR3 reads CASSSGQVNTGELFF. CDR3 bases: TGTGCCAGCAGCTCGGGACAGGTCAACACCGGGGAGCTGTTTTTT.

V usage is TRBV15 and J usage is TRBJ2-2, with TRBD2 identical over 8 bases. The CDR3 is made up of 20 amino acids. The germline V gene encodes CDR1 LNHNV and CDR2 YYDKDF (reference sequence). Trimming at V came to 3 bases and at J to 0 bases, leaving 15 bases not matched to a gene. CDR3 bases: TGTGCCACCAGCAGGTCCTCTACCCATTTAGCGGGACCGAACACCGGGGAGCTGTTTTTT. This gives the protein CATSRSSTHLAGPNTGELFF.

This clonotype has just a few counts. This chain joins TRBV29-1 and TRBJ1-3, with D unresolved. The CDR3 is 15 residues long. V dropped 1 base and J dropped 2 bases, with 12 bases sitting between them. Germline CDR1 is SQVTM and CDR2 is ANQGSEA. CDR3 sequence reads: CSVEVSGITGNTIYF. The DNA of the CDR3 is TGCAGCGTTGAAGTCTCGGGCATTACTGGAAACACCATATATTTT. Combining the CDR3 with reference TRBV29-1 and TRBJ1-3 gives the whole variable domain SAVISQKPSRDICQRGTSLTIQCQVDSQVTMMFWYRQQPGQSLTLIATANQGSEATYESGFVIDKFPISRPNLTFSTLTVSNMSPEDSSIYLCSVEVSGITGNTIYFGEGSWLTVV.

This clonotype has more than one count but fewer than ten. The V gene is TRBV5-6, the J gene TRBJ1-2; 9 bases align to TRBD1. J lost 6 bases, V lost 5 bases, and 8 bases had no gene match. This CDR3 is 14 amino acids long. Per the germline V gene, CDR1 is SGHDT and CDR2 is YYEEEE. CDR3 sequence reads: CASSSGTGSDGYTF. The CDR3 DNA is TGTGCCAGCAGTTCCGGGACAGGGTCTGATGGCTACACCTTC.

This clonotype was detected ten times or more. The chain links TRBV6-5 to TRBJ1-1, with D uncertain. V lost 0 bases, J lost 4 bases, and 15 bases lay in between. The CDR3 length is 16 residues. The germline V gene encodes CDR1 MNHEY and CDR2 SVGAGI. Here the CDR3 reads CASSYSGKLRSTEAFF. The CDR3 nucleotides are TGTGCCAGCAGTTACTCGGGGAAACTGAGGAGCACTGAAGCTTTCTTT.

This clonotype was counted many times. The chain couples TRBV6-1 to TRBJ2-7; D is undetermined. The germline V gene has CDR1 MNHNS and CDR2 SASEGT. The CDR3 is 15 amino acids. Trimming stripped 2 bases from V and 3 bases from J, with 14 bases between. CDR3 amino acids: CASSESGPLDYEQYF. Written as DNA, the CDR3 is TGTGCCAGCAGTGAATCCGGGCCTTTGGACTACGAGCAGTACTTC.

At least ten counts were recorded for this clonotype. The CDR3 sequence is CASSLEGGVSAEQYF. The CDR3 region has the DNA TGTGCCAGCAGCTTAGAGGGCGGAGTCTCAGCGGAGCAGTACTTC. This chain links TRBV7-8 with TRBJ2-7; D is ambiguous. Trimming cost V 1 base and J 7 bases, with 17 bases left between them. The CDR3 loop spans 15 amino acids. Per germline, CDR1 SGHVS and CDR2 FQNEAQ. Full variable domain (outside the CDR3, taken from reference TRBV7-8 and TRBJ2-7): GAGVSQSPRYKVAKRGQDVALRCDPISGHVSLFWYQQALGQGPEFLTYFQNEAQLDKSGLPSDRFFAERPEGSVSTLKIQRTQQEDSAVYLCASSLEGGVSAEQYFGPGTRLTVT.

CDR3 residues: CSASSGASNQPQHF. Written as DNA, the CDR3 is TGCAGTGCTAGTTCAGGGGCCAGCAATCAGCCCCAGCATTTT. The genes are TRBV20-1 and TRBJ1-5; possible D gene TRBD1, 6 bases. V was pared by 3 bases and J by 1 base, with 10 bases between. Germline values: CDR1 DFQATT, CDR2 SNEGSKA (reference sequence). This CDR3 contains 14 residues.

This clonotype was seen a few times. V is TRBV10-3 and J is TRBJ1-4; 7 nucleotides line up with TRBD1. With 4 bases clipped from V and 3 bases from J, the junction kept 5 bases outside the gene matches. CDR1 is ENHRY, CDR2 SYGVKD, per germline. The CDR3 extends over 15 amino acids. In DNA, the CDR3 is TGTGCCATCAGTGCCGGGACAGCCGCTAATGAAAAACTGTTTTTT. Translated, it gives CAISAGTAANEKLFF.

The rearrangement links TRBV19 to TRBJ2-2; 9 bases match TRBD1. V gave up 3 bases and J gave up 2 bases; unmatched junction bases: 1. CDR3 length equals 15 residues. CDR1 is LNHDA and CDR2 is SQIVND in the germline V gene (reference sequence). As DNA, the CDR3 is TGTGCCAGTAGTATGGGACAGGGTAACACCGGGGAGCTGTTTTTT. It codes for CASSMGQGNTGELFF.

The genes are TRBV2 and TRBJ2-4; 11 nucleotides line up with TRBD2. V lost 6 bases and J lost 0; bases outside the gene matches: 7. This CDR3 comprises 17 residues. Germline V gene data show CDR1 as SNHLY and CDR2 as FYNNEI. Here the CDR3 reads CASSSGTSGLAKNIQYF. The CDR3, as DNA: TGTGCCAGCAGCTCCGGGACTAGCGGACTAGCCAAAAACATTCAGTACTTC.

The genes are TRBV6-2 or TRBV6-3 and TRBJ2-2; D remains unclear. The CDR3 is 15 residues long. V lost 8 bases to trimming and J lost 6 bases, with 19 bases between them. From germline, CDR1 is MNHEY and CDR2 SVGEGT. For the CDR3, the DNA is TGTGCCAGCCAACCCACCCTATCAGGAGCCGGGGAGCTGTTTTTT. This codes for CASQPTLSGAGELFF.

The chain links TRBV2 to TRBJ1-5; tentative D call: TRBD1 (5 bases). Germline V gene lookup returns CDR1 SNHLY and CDR2 FYNNEI. The CDR3 runs to 14 residues. V lost 5 bases and J lost 8, with 16 bases in between. The CDR3 nucleotides read TGTGCCAGCAGTTTTCCAGGGTATAGCGAGCCCCAGCATTTT. This gives the protein CASSFPGYSEPQHF.